In its sample, the clone carrying this TCR beta chain was seen many times. Its antigen remains unknown. Any patient presenting with uncontrolled infection, other autoimmune disease, pregnancy or lactation was left out. PBMCs stemmed from over 7.5 ml fresh peripheral blood. This sample was taken from a study of T cells in Graves' hyperthyroidism and ophthalmopathy. About the study: Once the initial diagnosis was made, peripheral blood was obtained before any treatment.

TCR beta CDR3 regions were amplified from RNA. The HTBI primer set drove a first-round RT-PCR of the TCR CDR3. MiXCR, applied by TCRdb to the multiplex PCR reads, yields one record per CDR3 protein. The data contain under 250,000 distinct CDR3 sequences, approximately 24% of them singletons. General study findings and limits: Blood samples included most of the expanded thyroid clonotypes exceeding 0.001.

This TCR was recovered from a woman in her 40s with Graves' ophthalmopathy. The sequenced material came from blood.

The DNA of the CDR3 is TGTGCCAGCACCCAACTCCCGGGGAAAAGCTCCTACGAGCAGTACTTC. It encodes CASTQLPGKSSYEQYF. The V and J genes are TRBV28 and TRBJ2-7; D is possibly TRBD2 (5 bases). Trimming took 7 bases from V and 0 from J, leaving 19 bases between them. This CDR3 spans 16 amino acids. Germline CDR1 is MDHEN and CDR2 is SYDVKM.